Following are 9 T cell receptor beta chains from one sample sequenced in a study of blood T cell repertoires in COVID-19. The data were produced by immunoSEQ multiplex PCR, yet TCRdb's version contains in-frame clones alone and is incomplete. The sample consists of approximately 360,000 clones, roughly 90% of them appearing once. Sequences were obtained from PBMCs or T cells enriched from blood (not recorded which). Receptor source: a woman aged 25-40 years with acute COVID-19.

This clone occurred a few times. The rearrangement uses TRBV4-1 and TRBJ1-2; no firm D call. V was trimmed by 1 base and J by 1 base, leaving 10 bases between them. The CDR3 runs to 15 residues. Germline lookup yields CDR1 MGHRA and CDR2 YSYEKL. The CDR3 nucleotides read TGCGCCAGCAGCCAAGCTCTCGGGGTTAACTATGGCTACACCTTC. This gives the protein CASSQALGVNYGYTF.

J is TRBJ2-1 and V is TRBV11-2; TRBD2 aligns across 10 bases. CDR1 and CDR2 (germline): SGHAT, FQNNGV. The V and J ends lost 3 bases and 9 bases, in that order; junction bases with no gene match: 8. The CDR3 extends over 15 amino acids. The CDR3 DNA is TGTGCCAGCAGCTTCAGCGGGGGGGCCGTTCCTGAGCAGTTCTTC. This codes for CASSFSGGAVPEQFF.

The table lists this clone with a count of one. The chain links TRBV4-1 to TRBJ2-2; D gene ambiguous. Germline V CDR1 and CDR2: MGHRA, YSYEKL. The CDR3 totals 17 residues. The V and J ends lost 0 bases and 3 bases respectively, with 14 bases between them. The CDR3 DNA is TGCGCCAGCAGCCAAGAAATATCCCTCGACTACACCGGGGAGCTGTTTTTT. Its translation is CASSQEISLDYTGELFF.

The V call is TRBV7-6, the J call TRBJ1-3; possible D gene TRBD1, 6 bases. In germline, CDR1 is SGHVS, CDR2 FNYEAQ. V was shortened by 1 base and J by 0 bases, with 10 bases between the two germline ends. CDR3 length: 16 residues. CDR3: CASSLVDRNSGNTIYF. The CDR3 nucleotides are TGTGCCAGCAGCTTAGTGGACAGAAACTCTGGAAACACCATATATTTT. Filled out from reference TRBV7-6 and TRBJ1-3, the complete variable domain reads GAGVSQSPRYKVTKRGQDVALRCDPISGHVSLYWYRQALGQGPEFLTYFNYEAQQDKSGLPNDRFSAERPEGSISTLTIQRTEQRDSAMYRCASSLVDRNSGNTIYFGEGSWLTVV.

This clone was picked up one time. The rearrangement joins TRBV9 to TRBJ2-3; D is uncertain. The CDR3 extends over 13 amino acids. V lost 1 base, J lost 0 bases, and 3 bases lay in between. Germline V CDR1 and CDR2: SGDLS, YYNGEE. CDR3 loop: CASSVISTDTQYF. DNA of the CDR3: TGTGCCAGCAGCGTAATAAGCACAGATACGCAGTATTTT.

The chain uses TRBV7-2 and TRBJ2-5; TRBD2 agrees at 7 bases. J lost 1 base, V lost 5 bases, and 7 bases had no gene match. Germline CDR1 SGHTA, CDR2 FQGNSA. The CDR3 is made up of 15 amino acids. CDR3 coding DNA: TGTGCCAGCAGCCTTGGACTAGTGAGCCAAGAGACCCAGTACTTC. It codes for CASSLGLVSQETQYF.

This chain joins TRBV5-6 and TRBJ1-5; no clear D. V lost 4 bases, J lost 9 bases, and 14 bases lay in between. Germline V gives CDR1 SGHDT, CDR2 YYEEEE. The CDR3 runs to 13 residues. The CDR3 spells CASSPCGWRPQHF. For the CDR3, the DNA is TGTGCCAGCAGCCCTTGCGGGTGGCGGCCCCAGCATTTT.

The CDR3 bases are TGTGCCAGCAGTTTCGGGGTCGGTGGCTACACCTTC. Translation: CASSFGVGGYTF. The chain combines TRBV12-3 or TRBV12-4 with TRBJ1-2; D is ambiguous. This CDR3 has 12 amino acids. V lost 3 bases and J 7 bases, leaving 9 bases between the germline ends.

In DNA form, the CDR3 reads TGTGCCAGCAGCGTAGTGGGGACAGGGTTCGACGAGCAGTACTTC. It codes for CASSVVGTGFDEQYF. V gene TRBV9 combines with J gene TRBJ2-7; 9 bases map to TRBD1. Germline V CDR1 and CDR2: SGDLS, YYNGEE. V lost 0 bases to trimming and J lost 5 bases; unmatched junction nucleotides: 6. This CDR3 is 15 amino acids long.